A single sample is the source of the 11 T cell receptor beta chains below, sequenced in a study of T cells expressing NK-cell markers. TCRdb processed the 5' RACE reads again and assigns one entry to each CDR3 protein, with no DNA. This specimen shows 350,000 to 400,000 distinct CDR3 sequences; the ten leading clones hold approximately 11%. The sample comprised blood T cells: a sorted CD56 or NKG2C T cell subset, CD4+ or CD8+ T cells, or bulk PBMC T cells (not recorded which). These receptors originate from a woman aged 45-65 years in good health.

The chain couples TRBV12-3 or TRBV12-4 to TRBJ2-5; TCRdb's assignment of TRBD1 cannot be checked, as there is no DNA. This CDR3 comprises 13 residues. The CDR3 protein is CASSPGQFFVQYF.

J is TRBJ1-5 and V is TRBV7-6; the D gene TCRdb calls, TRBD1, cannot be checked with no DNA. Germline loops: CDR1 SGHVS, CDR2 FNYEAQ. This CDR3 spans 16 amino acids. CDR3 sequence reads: CASSPGRGRSNQPQHF.

The CDR3 here is CSASIGSGLTEKLFF. The V gene is TRBV20-1, the J gene TRBJ1-4; with no DNA, the TCRdb D assignment of TRBD1 cannot be verified. Germline values: CDR1 DFQATT, CDR2 SNEGSKA (reference sequence). This CDR3 spans 15 amino acids.

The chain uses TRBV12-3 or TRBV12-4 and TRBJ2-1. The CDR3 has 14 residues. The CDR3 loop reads CAVRYGGPYNEQFF.

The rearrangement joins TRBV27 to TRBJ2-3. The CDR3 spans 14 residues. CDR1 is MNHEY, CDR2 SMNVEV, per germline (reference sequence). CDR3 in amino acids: CASSGSYVTDTQYF.

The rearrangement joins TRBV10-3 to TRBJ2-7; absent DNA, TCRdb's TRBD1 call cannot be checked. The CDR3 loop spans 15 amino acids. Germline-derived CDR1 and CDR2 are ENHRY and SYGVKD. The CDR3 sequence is CAISEGQKRSYEQYF.

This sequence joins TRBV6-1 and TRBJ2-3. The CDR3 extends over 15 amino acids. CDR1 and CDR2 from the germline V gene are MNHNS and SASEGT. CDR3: CASSSTRWGTDTQYF.

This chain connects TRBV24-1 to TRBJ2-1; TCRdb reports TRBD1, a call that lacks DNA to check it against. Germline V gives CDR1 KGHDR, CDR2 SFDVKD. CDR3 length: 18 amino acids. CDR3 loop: CATSDSLGYGARDNEQFF.

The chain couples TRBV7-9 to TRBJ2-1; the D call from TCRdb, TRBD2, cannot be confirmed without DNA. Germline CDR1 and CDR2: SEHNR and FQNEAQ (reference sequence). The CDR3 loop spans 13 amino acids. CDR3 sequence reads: CASPKEGVNEQFF.

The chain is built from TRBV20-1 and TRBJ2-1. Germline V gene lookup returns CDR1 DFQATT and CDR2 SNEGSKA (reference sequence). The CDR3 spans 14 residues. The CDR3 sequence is CSASMGAYMNEQFF.

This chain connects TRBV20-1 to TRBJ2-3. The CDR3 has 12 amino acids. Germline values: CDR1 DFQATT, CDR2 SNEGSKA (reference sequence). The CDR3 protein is CSAGLATDTQYF.